This TCR beta chain comes out of a study of control samples from healthy donors and cancer patients (dated by TCRdb to 2018 to 2020). The receptor library was made with the immunoSEQ multiplex PCR assay. TCRdb mirrors the immuneACCESS table, restricted to in-frame sequences. Some clones are absent from its copies; in checked studies, under half trace to an unresolved V gene, and the reason for the others is unknown. The sample records under 300,000 clones, about 80% of which are singletons. Clones ranked in the top ten supply more than 10% of the sample. Of note for this clone: Its target antigen remains unknown. Base quality data are lacking; no much larger clone is found one base away.

The CDR3 covers 12 residues, taking in both the cysteine and the phenylalanine. The DNA shown is the 36-base CDR3, in frame from base 1. V gives up 8 bases and J gives up 2 bases, and the segment between their germline ends measures 10 bases. The CDR1 and CDR2 encoded by the germline V gene (reference sequence) are LNHDA and SQIVND. The TCR originated in a woman in her sixties or seventies with lung cancer. The chain couples TRBV19 to TRBJ2-7; the best D guess is TRBD1, with 6 bases matching. Sequences were obtained from PBMCs. The bases read TGTGCCAGTGGGAACAGGGCCTACGAGCAGTACTTC. Translated, it gives CASGNRAYEQYF.